The 30 T cell receptor beta chains presented below share a single source sample, sequenced in a study of blood T cell repertoires in COVID-19. Produced via immunoSEQ multiplex PCR; TCRdb's table is partial and in-frame only. This sample has about 280,000 clones; approximately 82% occur once, and the top ten carry roughly 4.7%. Sample: PBMCs or T cells enriched from blood (not recorded which). The receptors derive from a man aged 40-55 years who had been exposed to COVID-19.

This chain connects TRBV6-5 to TRBJ2-3; tentative D call: TRBD2 (5 bases). Trimming stripped 0 bases from V and 2 bases from J, with 12 bases between. The germline V gene encodes CDR1 MNHEY and CDR2 SVGAGI. The CDR3 is made up of 16 amino acids. Written as DNA, the CDR3 is TGTGCCAGCAGTTACTCTCCTACGGGGTACACAGATACGCAGTATTTT. As protein: CASSYSPTGYTDTQYF.

The genes are TRBV2 and TRBJ2-7; 8 bases map to TRBD1. The CDR3 is 13 residues long. The germline CDR1 and CDR2 sequences are SNHLY and FYNNEI. V trimming: 4 bases; J trimming: 2 bases; junction bases outside the gene matches: 1. CDR3 sequence reads: CASSVGQAYEQYF. In nucleotides, the CDR3 is TGTGCCAGCAGTGTGGGACAGGCCTACGAGCAGTACTTC. The full variable domain, its missing parts supplied by reference TRBV2 and TRBJ2-7, is EPEVTQTPSHQVTQMGQEVILRCVPISNHLYFYWYRQILGQKVEFLVSFYNNEISEKSEIFDDQFSVERPDGSNFTLKIRSTKLEDSAMYFCASSVGQAYEQYFGPGTRLTVT.

The CDR3 bases are TGCGCCAGCAGTGAGTTCTATGAGCAGTTCTTC. Residues: CASSEFYEQFF. This chain links TRBV10-2 with TRBJ2-1; D not certain. V was clipped by 1 base and J by 8 bases, with 3 bases between them. This CDR3 spans 11 amino acids. Looked up from germline, CDR1 is WSHSY and CDR2 is SAAADI.

This clone was seen only once. CDR3: CASSQILQGGNQPQHF. The CDR3 region has the DNA TGTGCCAGCTCACAAATCTTGCAGGGGGGCAATCAGCCCCAGCATTTT. The chain uses TRBV18 and TRBJ1-5, with 7 bases lining up with TRBD1. CDR3 length: 16 residues. V dropped 4 bases and J dropped 2; count of bases not matched to a gene: 8. The V gene's germline CDR1 is KGHSH and CDR2 LQKENI.

This clone showed up just once. The V call is TRBV27, the J call TRBJ2-2, with 7 bases matching TRBD1. V lost 11 bases to trimming and J lost 1 base; unmatched junction nucleotides: 4. The CDR3 extends over 13 amino acids. Germline V gene sequence: CDR1 MNHEY, CDR2 SMNVEV (reference sequence). The CDR3 here is CAARTGNTGELFF. Written as DNA, the CDR3 is TGTGCCGCAAGGACAGGGAACACCGGGGAGCTGTTTTTT.

V and J are TRBV4-2 and TRBJ2-1, with TRBD2 matching over 8 bases. Germline V gene sequence: CDR1 LGHNA, CDR2 YNFKEQ. Trimming removed 6 bases from V and 4 bases from J; junction bases left unmatched: 14. This CDR3 spans 17 amino acids. CDR3 amino acids: CASRASGGGRLYNEQFF. CDR3 DNA sequence: TGTGCCAGCAGAGCAAGTGGCGGCGGGAGGTTATACAATGAGCAGTTCTTC.

The chain combines TRBV12-3 or TRBV12-4 with TRBJ1-2, with D maybe TRBD1 (6 bases). This CDR3 is built from 13 residues. Trimming pared 6 bases from V and 5 bases from J, leaving 13 bases between. The CDR3 loop is CASSYGQRYGYTF. Written as DNA, the CDR3 is TGTGCCAGCAGCTACGGACAGCGTTATGGCTACACCTTC.

The chain carries TRBV2 and TRBJ1-1; TRBD1 aligns across 9 bases. Trimming at V came to 4 bases and at J to 4 bases, leaving 7 bases not matched to a gene. The CDR3 contains 15 residues. Germline lookup yields CDR1 SNHLY and CDR2 FYNNEI. The DNA for the CDR3 is TGTGCCAGCAGTGCACAACAGGGGGCGGGCACTGAAGCTTTCTTT. This sequence encodes CASSAQQGAGTEAFF.

The rearrangement links TRBV13 to TRBJ1-2, with TRBD1 matching 8 bases. The V gene end was trimmed by 2 bases and the J gene end by 8 bases; junction bases not matched to a gene: 10. Germline V gives CDR1 PRHDT, CDR2 FYEKMQ (reference sequence). The CDR3 covers 15 residues. The CDR3 reads CASSLPGQGFGGYTF. CDR3 coding DNA: TGTGCCAGCAGCTTACCCGGACAGGGCTTCGGAGGCTACACCTTC.

The V and J genes are TRBV5-4 and TRBJ1-1; D remains ambiguous. Trimming shortened V by 1 base and J by 5 bases, and 12 bases separated the two germline ends. There are 14 residues in the CDR3. From germline, CDR1 is SGHNT and CDR2 YYREEE (reference sequence). The CDR3 coding sequence is TGTGCCAGCAGCTTGAAAGGCCGGAGGACTGAAGCTTTCTTT. Translation gives CASSLKGRRTEAFF. The entire variable domain, with the rest obtained from reference TRBV5-4 and TRBJ1-1, is as follows: ETGVTQSPTHLIKTRGQQVTLRCSSQSGHNTVSWYQQALGQGPQFIFQYYREEENGRGNFPPRFSGLQFPNYSSELNVNALELDDSALYLCASSLKGRRTEAFFGQGTRLTVV.

CDR3 DNA: TGTGCCAGCAGCTTGCCCGGGTCCTGGACTAGCGGAGACACAGATACGCAGTATTTT. This sequence encodes CASSLPGSWTSGDTDTQYF. The rearrangement links TRBV5-6 to TRBJ2-3, with 10 bases aligning to TRBD2. This CDR3 has 19 residues. Germline CDR1 and CDR2: SGHDT and YYEEEE. V lost 1 base, J lost 2 bases, and 13 bases stayed unmatched.

The rearrangement links TRBV7-2 to TRBJ2-2; no definite D call. Trimming pared 5 bases from V and 7 bases from J, leaving 11 bases between. Germline V gives CDR1 SGHTA, CDR2 FQGNSA. The CDR3 is made up of 13 amino acids. For the CDR3, the DNA is TGTGCCAGCAGCCCCGGTGGAGTCGGGGAGCTGTTTTTT. Protein product: CASSPGGVGELFF.

The V gene is TRBV30, the J gene TRBJ1-3, with D unresolved. CDR1 is GTSNPN and CDR2 is SVGIG in the germline V gene (reference sequence). The CDR3 runs 14 residues. Deletions cut 2 bases from V and 7 bases from J, with 15 bases between. CDR3 sequence reads: CAWSFPPRPNTIYF. CDR3 DNA: TGTGCCTGGAGTTTTCCTCCTAGGCCGAACACCATATATTTT.

The chain couples TRBV21-1 to TRBJ2-1; the listed D gene, TRBD1, was not tested against the DNA. TRBV21-1 is a known pseudogene. The CDR3 totals 16 residues. The CDR3 nucleotides are TGTGCCAGCAGCAAAGAAGGGACAGGGGGGCCAGGTGAGCAGTTCTTC. Its protein is CASSKEGTGGPGEQFF.

This clone has only one observation. For the CDR3, the DNA is TGTGCCAGTAGTATGATCGAGGCAGGGGGTCTTCTAGATACGCAGTATTTT. It codes for CASSMIEAGGLLDTQYF. The rearrangement joins TRBV19 to TRBJ2-3; 7 nucleotides match TRBD1. The germline gives CDR1 LNHDA, CDR2 SQIVND (reference sequence). The CDR3 is 17 residues long. V lost 3 bases and J lost 5; bases outside the gene matches: 14.

The genes are TRBV4-1 and TRBJ1-2; no clear D. From germline, CDR1 is MGHRA and CDR2 YSYEKL. The CDR3 loop spans 13 amino acids. V gave up 1 base and J gave up 4 bases, with 7 bases separating them. CDR3 in DNA: TGCGCCAGCAGCCAAGGTTCGAGCTATGGCTACACCTTC. This sequence encodes CASSQGSSYGYTF.

The rearrangement joins TRBV11-2 to TRBJ2-7; possible D gene TRBD2, 6 bases. Trimming shortened V by 3 bases and J by 2 bases, and 20 bases separated the two germline ends. The length of the CDR3 is 17 residues. Germline CDR1 SGHAT, CDR2 FQNNGV. The CDR3 loop reads CASSFEPPSAGPYEQYF. As DNA, the CDR3 is TGTGCCAGCAGCTTTGAGCCGCCTAGCGCCGGCCCCTACGAGCAGTACTTC.

The V call is TRBV12-5, the J call TRBJ2-7; TRBD2 agrees at 11 bases. Germline CDR1 reads LGHNT; CDR2 reads FRNRAP. Trimming cost V 9 bases and J 6 bases; bases outside gene matches: 10. The CDR3 length is 14 residues. The CDR3 region has the DNA TGTGCTAGCGGCATAGCGGGAGGGCCGTTCGAGCAGTACTTC. As protein: CASGIAGGPFEQYF.

The chain links TRBV6-5 to TRBJ1-2; D is perhaps TRBD1 (6 bases). The germline CDR1 and CDR2 sequences are MNHEY and SVGAGI. Trimming removed 8 bases at V and 0 bases at J, with 13 bases between. CDR3 length: 14 amino acids. CDR3 residues: CASRGGQANYGYTF. The CDR3 DNA reads as TGTGCCAGCCGGGGGGGGCAAGCTAACTATGGCTACACCTTC.

The chain combines TRBV16 with TRBJ1-5, with D unresolved. This CDR3 contains 16 residues. V lost 1 base, J lost 4 bases, and 14 bases lay in between. Germline V lookup: CDR1 KGHSY, CDR2 FQNENV. The CDR3 sequence is CASSQFVRSANQPQHF. In nucleotides, the CDR3 is TGTGCCAGCAGCCAATTTGTCAGGTCGGCGAATCAGCCCCAGCATTTT.

The chain links TRBV6-5 to TRBJ2-1; 10 bases are a match to TRBD2. CDR1 is MNHEY, CDR2 SVGAGI, per germline. This CDR3 is built from 15 residues. V gave up 6 bases and J gave up 4 bases; unmatched junction bases: 6. The CDR3 sequence: CASSKGLALYNEQFF. The CDR3, as DNA: TGTGCCAGCAGCAAGGGACTAGCGTTGTACAATGAGCAGTTCTTC.

The rearrangement uses TRBV28 and TRBJ1-1; maybe TRBD1 (6 bases). Between the trimmed V and J ends, which lost 6 bases and 0 bases, there was a span of 11 bases. Per germline, CDR1 MDHEN and CDR2 SYDVKM. The CDR3 runs to 14 residues. The CDR3 loop reads CASRRGDMNTEAFF. CDR3 nucleotides: TGTGCCAGCAGGCGGGGGGACATGAACACTGAAGCTTTCTTT.

The chain couples TRBV30 to TRBJ2-3; the D is unclear. Germline V gene lookup returns CDR1 GTSNPN and CDR2 SVGIG (reference sequence). The V end lost 5 bases, the J end lost 0 bases, and 6 bases lay between the germline ends. The CDR3 length is 12 residues. Here the CDR3 DNA reads TGTGCCTGGGCGGCTAGCACAGATACGCAGTATTTT. Protein sequence: CAWAASTDTQYF.

This chain joins TRBV19 and TRBJ2-2; 13 positions agree with TRBD2. CDR3 size: 15 residues. The germline gives CDR1 LNHDA, CDR2 SQIVND (reference sequence). After removal of 7 bases from V and 8 bases from J, the junction contained 7 bases not matched to a gene. The CDR3 here is CASTGTSGIGGELFF. CDR3 in DNA: TGTGCCAGTACCGGGACTAGCGGGATTGGTGGGGAGCTGTTTTTT.

CDR3 in DNA: TGTGCCACCAGTGACCCGACAGGGGTAGGGTACAATGAGCAGTTCTTC. It yields the protein CATSDPTGVGYNEQFF. The chain employs TRBV24-1 and TRBJ2-1, with TRBD1 identical over 8 bases. This CDR3 has 16 amino acids. Per germline, CDR1 KGHDR and CDR2 SFDVKD. The J segment lost 4 bases and the V segment lost 4 bases, leaving 8 bases of the junction unmatched.

The gene calls are TRBV28 and TRBJ1-4; 8 bases map to TRBD1. The V and J ends lost 6 bases and 8 bases, in that order; junction bases with no gene match: 5. CDR1 and CDR2 (germline): MDHEN, SYDVKM. The CDR3 loop spans 13 amino acids. CDR3 nucleotide sequence: TGTGCCAGCAGGCAGGGGGCGATCGAAAAACTGTTTTTT. Encoded protein: CASRQGAIEKLFF.

V and J are TRBV19 and TRBJ2-7; 7 nucleotides line up with TRBD1. Germline CDR1 is LNHDA and CDR2 is SQIVND (reference sequence). The length of the CDR3 is 14 residues. J was trimmed by 0 bases and V by 6 bases; bases with no gene match: 5. As DNA, the CDR3 is TGTGCCAGTAGCTCGACAGGGAACTCCTACGAGCAGTACTTC. Translating it yields CASSSTGNSYEQYF.

The genes are TRBV24-1 and TRBJ2-2, with D possibly matching TRBD1 (6 bases). V gave up 4 bases and J gave up 4 bases, with 12 bases separating them. CDR1 and CDR2 from the germline V gene are KGHDR and SFDVKD. The CDR3 sequence is 15 residues long. In nucleotides, the CDR3 is TGTGCCACCAGTGAGGGACACGTCACCACCGGGGAGCTGTTTTTT. Amino acids: CATSEGHVTTGELFF.

J is TRBJ1-3 and V is TRBV10-3; no reliable D call. Trimming took off 1 base at V and 4 bases at J, with 8 bases between the two ends. The CDR3 contains 14 residues. CDR1 is ENHRY and CDR2 is SYGVKD in the germline V gene. This CDR3 is CAISEYTEGNTIYF. For the CDR3, the DNA is TGTGCCATCAGTGAGTACACAGAAGGAAACACCATATATTTT.

The chain links TRBV7-2 to TRBJ1-5; D not certain. Per germline, CDR1 SGHTA and CDR2 FQGNSA. This CDR3 region has 12 residues. V lost 4 bases and J 11 bases, leaving 12 bases between the germline ends. This CDR3 reads CASSSAVGAQHF. The CDR3 nucleotides are TGTGCCAGCAGCTCCGCAGTTGGAGCCCAGCATTTT.